This T cell receptor beta chain comes out of a study of cytomegalovirus exposure and HLA in healthy donors. Study conclusions and caveats: According to an earlier analysis, most TCR beta V segments yielded productive rearrangements about 90% or about 30% of the time. A later analysis reportedly found that, within productive TCRs, an Asian-associated ancestry cluster had fewer N-insertions than the mean observed across the 666 donors.

PCR amplification relied on 60 Vbeta primers (plus 13 Jbeta primers). Method: immunoSEQ multiplex PCR; TCRdb's copy keeps in-frame clones and lacks some. Its clone listing holds 100,000 to 150,000 clones. Note on this clone: The target antigen is unknown.

The CDR3 has 14 residues. The junction had 8 bases not matched to a gene; V was cut back by 10 bases and J by 3 bases. The V gene's germline CDR1 is SGHTA and CDR2 FQGNSA. The receptor was derived from a man in his forties or fifties in good health and CMV-seronegative. J is TRBJ2-3 and V is TRBV7-2, with 9 bases that match TRBD2. Sequenced input: PBMCs. CDR3 in amino acids: CATRREGGTDTQYF. The DNA of the CDR3 is TGTGCCACCAGGCGGGAGGGCGGGACAGATACGCAGTATTTT.